This TCR beta chain was found in a study of cytomegalovirus exposure and HLA in healthy donors. Across the study: Assignment to the Caucasian-associated ancestry cluster applied to around 80% of the approximately 400 genotyped donors. Whole-study findings and limits: More than 150 TCR beta chains were listed as cytomegalovirus-associated. It was taken for granted in presence/absence analyses that sequencing depth across donors was roughly uniform. Certain sequence variants were highly shared and formed a cluster, and this cluster was likely a sequencing artifact.

Concerning this clone itself: Its cognate antigen is unknown.

CDR1 is SGHDT and CDR2 is YYEEEE in the germline V gene. V lost 7 bases, J lost 2 bases, and 6 bases stayed unmatched. This CDR3 is built from 13 residues. The PCR was carried out with 60 Vbeta primers and 13 Jbeta primers. Sequencing was performed with immunoSEQ multiplex PCR; in TCRdb, only in-frame clones are kept and a portion is missing. The sample spans approximately 79,000 clones; the ten largest clones claim 4% to 5.5%. The genes are TRBV5-6 and TRBJ2-7, with TRBD1 matching over 7 bases. Sequencing used PBMCs. The sequence derives from a man aged 35-49 years in good health and CMV-seronegative. The CDR3 sequence is CASGVDRAYEQYF. The CDR3 DNA follows: TGTGCCAGCGGTGTCGACAGGGCCTACGAGCAGTACTTC.